This T cell receptor beta chain was documented in a study of human T cells and chemical hapten exposure (dated by TCRdb to about 2021). Regarding the research as a whole: For sensitization, 2% DPC in acetone was applied to an approximately 2 cm by approximately 2 cm area of upper inner arm skin. Throughout the approximately 25-week study period, patients were also given weekly therapeutic DPC doses on the scalp. Patch testing was done on the upper back using Finn chambers containing 0.01% DPC, and results were scored after 6 days according to International Contact Dermatitis Research Group standards. The mostly female patient cohort included alopecia areata with under or over 50% scalp involvement, alopecia totalis and alopecia universalis. Libraries were pooled for sequencing, and variation in per-sample TCR yields was attributed mainly to small differences in library volumes within the pool. This study followed changes in the peripheral blood TCR repertoire in vivo during primary and secondary sensitization of alopecia patients to the hapten diphenylcyclopropenone (DPC). Blood samples were taken from patients before sensitization (week 0) and then at 2, 6 and about 24 weeks after DPC sensitization. Nearly 30 alopecia patients provided blood for TCR sequencing at one to four time points (pre-sensitization, 2, 6 and 24 weeks). What the research found in general, with its limitations: Because every patient had alopecia, a presumed autoimmune disease, the patients' immune response might differ from that of healthy individuals. Expanded TCRs formed significantly more large CDR3 similarity clusters than pre-sensitization or healthy control sets, consistent with antigen-driven responses. Repeated subsampling changed both the strength of the expansion versus patch-test correlation and the threshold at which that correlation became significant. Patch test score was positively correlated with the number of PT1 expanded TCRs, with significance at thresholds 8, 16 and 32 but not at 4. DPC sensitization did not change the number of TCRs with a frequency above 1 in 1000, and there was no evidence of changes in global repertoire structure.

Library preparation employed RACE. Sequencing took place on a NextSeq 500. During library preparation, unique molecular identifiers were attached to individual cDNA molecules so that TCRs could be counted quantitatively and reproducibly. Both TCR alpha and TCR beta chains were sequenced from each blood RNA sample. The original pipeline was this. The median number of TCRs per sample was around 100,000, ranging from roughly 23,224 to 690,600. The Decombinator software suite was used to annotate the V, J and CDR3 of the TCR reads. To make PS versus PT1 abundance plots, every sample was subsampled to the same number of TCRs (28,000). Expanded TCRs were defined as absent before sensitization and observed at least eight times at the 2-week time point. TCRdb took the public reads, trimmed them with fastp at Q25, ran MiXCR for clone calling and kept in-frame beta chains. Rows matching on CDR3 protein sequence are summarized as one entry with the most common DNA and genes. These V and J calls derive from TCRdb rather than the authors' analysis. Across this sample there are some 49,000 distinct CDR3 sequences, with 9.3% seen only once. The top ten constitute less than 5% of the sample.

CDR1 and CDR2 are drawn from the germline V gene: SQVTM, ANQGSEA. The CDR3 runs 11 residues from the cysteine to the phenylalanine. The CDR3 DNA has 33 bases and is translated from base 1. As for this clonotype: Its antigen is unknown. This may come from a read error, since a much larger clone is one base off.

What this sample's time point label stands for: patch test 1, 2 weeks after DPC sensitization. The label giving this sample's treatment or condition can be read as: therapeutic diphenylcyclopropenone sensitization with weekly scalp DPC. Blood at each patch-test visit was drawn before the patch test was applied. To be eligible, patients had to be aged 18 to 70, diagnosed with alopecia and judged suitable for DPC therapy, while pregnant patients were excluded. Unfractionated whole blood was collected in Tempus Blood RNA tubes, and total RNA was extracted from that blood. Recombination connected TRBV29-1 to TRBJ1-4; confidence is insufficient to name the D gene. This material consisted of whole blood, taken in connection with sensitization to the hapten diphenylcyclopropenone (DPC). This clonotype was sampled from a woman aged 45-59 years with alopecia areata. Some clones in this sample may be carry-over from other donors' samples. The nucleotides read TGCAGCGTTCGCTATAATGAAAAACTGCTTTTT. Its amino acids are CSVRYNEKLLF.